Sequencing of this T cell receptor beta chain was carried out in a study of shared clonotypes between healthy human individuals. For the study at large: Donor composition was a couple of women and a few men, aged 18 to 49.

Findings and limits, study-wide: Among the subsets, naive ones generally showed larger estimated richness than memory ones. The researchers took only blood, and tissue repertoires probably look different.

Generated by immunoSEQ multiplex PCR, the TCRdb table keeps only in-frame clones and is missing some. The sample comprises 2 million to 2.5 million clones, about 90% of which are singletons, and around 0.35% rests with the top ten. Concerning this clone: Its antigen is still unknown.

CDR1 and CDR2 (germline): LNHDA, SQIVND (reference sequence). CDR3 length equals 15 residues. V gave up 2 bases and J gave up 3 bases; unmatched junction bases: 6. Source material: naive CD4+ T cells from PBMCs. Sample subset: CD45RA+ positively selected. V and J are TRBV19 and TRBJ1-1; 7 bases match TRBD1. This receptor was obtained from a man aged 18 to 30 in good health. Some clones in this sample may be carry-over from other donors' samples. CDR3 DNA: TGTGCCAGTAGTATAACAAGACAGGGATACACTGAAGCTTTCTTT. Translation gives CASSITRQGYTEAFF.